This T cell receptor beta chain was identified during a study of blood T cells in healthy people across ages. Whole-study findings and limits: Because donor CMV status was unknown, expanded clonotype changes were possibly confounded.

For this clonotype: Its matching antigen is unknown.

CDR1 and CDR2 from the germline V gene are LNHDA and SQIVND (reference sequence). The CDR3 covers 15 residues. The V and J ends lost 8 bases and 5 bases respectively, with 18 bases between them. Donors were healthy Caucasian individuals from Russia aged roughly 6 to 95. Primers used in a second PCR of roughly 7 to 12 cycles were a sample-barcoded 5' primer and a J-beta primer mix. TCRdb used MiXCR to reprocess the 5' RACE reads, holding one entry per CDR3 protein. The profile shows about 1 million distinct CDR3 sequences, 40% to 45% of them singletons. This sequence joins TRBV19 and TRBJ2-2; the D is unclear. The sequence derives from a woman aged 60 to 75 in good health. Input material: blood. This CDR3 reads CASSIRIMGTGELFF. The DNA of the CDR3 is TGTGCCAGTTCAATACGGATTATGGGAACCGGGGAGCTGTTTTTT.